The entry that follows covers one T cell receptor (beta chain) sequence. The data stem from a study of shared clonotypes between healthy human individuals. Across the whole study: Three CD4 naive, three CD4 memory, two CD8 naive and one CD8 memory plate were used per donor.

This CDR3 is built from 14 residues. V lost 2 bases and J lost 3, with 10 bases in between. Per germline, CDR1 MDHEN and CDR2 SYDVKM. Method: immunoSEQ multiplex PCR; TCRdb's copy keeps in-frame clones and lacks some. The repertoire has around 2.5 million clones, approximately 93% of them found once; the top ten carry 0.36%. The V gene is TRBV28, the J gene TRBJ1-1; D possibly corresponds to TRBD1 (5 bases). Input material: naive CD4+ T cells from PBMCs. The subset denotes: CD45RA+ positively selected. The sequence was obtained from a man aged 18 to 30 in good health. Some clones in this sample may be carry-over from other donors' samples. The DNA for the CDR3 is TGTGCCAGCAGTTTAGGGGGTACTTACACTGAAGCTTTCTTT. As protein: CASSLGGTYTEAFF.